The rows below give T cell receptor beta chains drawn from one sample of a study of T cells in Graves' hyperthyroidism and ophthalmopathy. TCRdb reanalysed the multiplex PCR reads using MiXCR and keeps one entry per CDR3 protein. The table shows fewer than 110,000 distinct CDR3 sequences, with about half occurring only once. The specimen was blood. All receptors come from a man in his forties with Graves' hyperthyroidism. The CDR3 runs from the conserved cysteine through the conserved F or W. The order of the fields is clone size, J gene, V gene, D gene, CDR3 DNA, CDR3 protein. The D gene is left open where the match is weak. Where a row states a size, it is once, few, many or the class of an expanded clone; other rows omit it.

many	TRBJ1-4	TRBV4-3	-	TGCGCCAGCAGCCAATTGGGGGGGACACCAACTAATGAAAAACTGTTTTTT	CASSQLGGTPTNEKLFF
-	TRBJ2-2	TRBV2	TRBD2	TGTGCCAGCAGTGTTATGGACTTACGGGAGGGCGAGCTGTTTTTT	CASSVMDLREGELFF
-	TRBJ2-7	TRBV5-4	TRBD1	TGTGCCAGCAGCTTGTCGTGGACAGGGCACCACGAGCAGTACTTC	CASSLSWTGHHEQYF
-	TRBJ2-7	TRBV29-1	-	TGCAGCGTCGGACGGGCCTACGAGCAGTACTTC	CSVGRAYEQYF
many	TRBJ1-5	TRBV6-4	TRBD1	TGTGCCAGCAGTATTGACAGGGATCGGCCCCAGCATTTT	CASSIDRDRPQHF
many	TRBJ2-7	TRBV4-1	TRBD2	TGCGCCAGCAGCCAAGGGGAGGGTCAGATCTACGAGCAGTACTTC	CASSQGEGQIYEQYF
-	TRBJ1-1	TRBV29-1	-	TGCAGCGTTGAAGGCCAGGGGATCACTGAAGCTTTCTTT	CSVEGQGITEAFF
many	TRBJ2-7	TRBV19	TRBD2	TGTGCCAGTAGTATAGATGGCGGGACTAGCGGATACGAGCAGTACTTC	CASSIDGGTSGYEQYF
-	TRBJ1-1	TRBV9	-	TGTGCCAGCAGCGTAGGGGCTGGAAACACTGAAGCTTTCTTT	CASSVGAGNTEAFF
once	TRBJ2-5	TRBV20-1	TRBD1	TGCAGTGCTAGGAGGACAGGGGGCTTTGAGACCCAGTACTTC	CSARRTGGFETQYF
-	TRBJ1-1	TRBV3-1	-	TGTGCCAGCAGCCGCTCCGACAGTTTCACAGCTTTCTTT	CASSRSDSFTAFF
many	TRBJ1-3	TRBV6-5	TRBD1	TGTGCCAGCAGACAGGGGTCGTCCTCTGGAAACACCATATATTTT	CASRQGSSSGNTIYF
-	TRBJ2-3	TRBV14	TRBD1	TGTGCCAGCAGCCGAAACAGGGGGCCACGCACAGATACGCAGTATTTT	CASSRNRGPRTDTQYF
once	TRBJ2-1	TRBV11-2	-	TGTGCCAGCACCGAGGGGAGGCGGCAGTTCTTC	CASTEGRRQFF
many	TRBJ2-3	TRBV5-1	TRBD1	TGCGCCAGTGCTAAGACAGGGGGAAGCGATACGCAGTATTTT	CASAKTGGSDTQYF
-	TRBJ1-6	TRBV18	-	TGTGCCAGCTCACCGGGGGGCTCACCCCACCACTTT	CASSPGGSPHHF
once	TRBJ1-2	TRBV7-9	TRBD1	TGTGCCAGCAGCTACCCCGGGACAGTCTATGGCTACACCTTC	CASSYPGTVYGYTF